The clone carrying this T cell receptor (beta chain) appeared a few times. Its antigen is unknown. Collected material from alopecia areata patients comprised lesional scalp punch biopsies and peripheral blood. This entry comes from a study of CD8+ T cells in alopecia areata. RNA was extracted and reverse transcribed into cDNA as the sequencing template. Clones were sequenced by immunoSEQ multiplex PCR, and TCRdb holds only the in-frame ones, with some missing. The table lists roughly 130,000 clones, 45% to 60% of them singletons. Whole-study findings and limits: Scalp lesions, especially in alopecia totalis/universalis, had higher clonality than normal scalp. Scalp samples also yield sequences from resident alphabeta T cells of normal skin. Whereas mice showed it more clearly, TCR sharing across patients was murkier, possibly because of HLA.

The CDR3 consists of 15 residues. V shed 5 bases and J 1 base; nucleotides not matched to a gene: 4. Germline V gene lookup returns CDR1 SGHVS and CDR2 FQNEAQ. The source is a human donor with alopecia areata. The V call is TRBV7-8, the J call TRBJ2-3; 9 bases align to TRBD2. The input for sequencing was CD4+ T cells sorted from blood, taken at week 0. The chain's CDR3 is CASSPRTSGTDTQYF. CDR3 in DNA: TGTGCCAGCAGCCCACGGACTAGCGGCACAGATACGCAGTATTTT.